This TCR beta chain was observed in a study of tumor-infiltrating lymphocytes in primary liver carcinoma. The study extracted blood RNA from unsorted whole blood and also extracted germline DNA. The CDR3 sequence is 15 residues long. From germline, CDR1 is LGHNA and CDR2 YNFKEQ. V dropped 1 base and J dropped 5 bases, with 14 bases sitting between them. Notes on the study in general: Tumor-adjacent and tumor-blood pairs overlapped less than tumor region pairs did.

There are many counts of this clonotype. Its antigen is still unknown. With a constant-region primer, TCR beta cDNA was made from 500 ng of total RNA. TCR beta libraries came from three nested multiplex PCR rounds using slightly modified ARM-PCR. The first two PCR rounds used TRBV1-TRBV30 primers with a Cbeta primer, 10 cycles each. MiXCR, run by TCRdb on the multiplex PCR reads, gives a single entry per CDR3 protein. The sample records approximately 330,000 distinct CDR3 sequences, about 65% being singletons. V usage is TRBV4-2 and J usage is TRBJ1-1; D not resolved. This receptor was obtained from a man between 35 and 55 years old with primary liver carcinoma and hepatitis B virus infection. The sequencing sample was made of peripheral blood. The CDR3 DNA sequence: TGTGCCAGCAGCCAAGTTCCGACCGGAGGAACTGAAGCTTTCTTT. Protein product: CASSQVPTGGTEAFF.